The 24 T cell receptor beta chains in this list originate from one sample, sequenced in a study of spatial heterogeneity in lung cancer. The time point here: sample taken at primary tumor resection. Study conclusions and caveats: Tumor mutation count correlated with how many alpha and beta TCRs expanded intratumorally.

These TCRs are of unknown antigen specificity. TCRdb ran MiXCR on the 5' RACE reads and lists one entry per CDR3 protein. The sample lists approximately 3,500 distinct CDR3 sequences, 14% to 15% occurring once. The sequenced sample was lung tumor tissue, obtained at surgery. The receptors come from a female donor with early-stage non-small cell lung cancer.

This clonotype is labeled as medium-sized (0.01 to 0.1%). Being off target in a library aimed at alpha chains, this beta chain has a size of little meaning. The CDR3 is CASSPREGVANTEAFF. CDR3 nucleotide sequence: TGTGCCAGCAGCCCTCGTGAAGGGGTGGCGAACACTGAAGCTTTCTTT. V is TRBV6-6 and J is TRBJ1-1, with a weak D call TRBD1 (5 bases). The CDR3 length is 16 residues. Deletions cut 6 bases from V and 1 base from J, with 18 bases between. Germline V gives CDR1 MNHNY, CDR2 SVGAGI (reference sequence).

With regard to this clonotype: This beta chain was picked up by a library intended for alpha chains and is off target, so its count carries little meaning. V is TRBV5-1 and J is TRBJ1-1; D is ambiguous. Per germline, CDR1 SGHRS and CDR2 YFSETQ. CDR3 length: 15 residues. Trimming left V 0 bases short and J 5 bases short, with 14 bases between. This CDR3 is CASSLAQVRGTEAFF. DNA of the CDR3: TGCGCCAGCAGCTTGGCACAAGTCCGAGGGACTGAAGCTTTCTTT.

Ten or more counts support this clonotype. In a library made to pick up alpha chains, this beta chain is a stray read with a size that means little. The chain uses TRBV5-4 and TRBJ2-5; D is tentatively TRBD1 or TRBD2 (6 bases each). Per the germline V gene, CDR1 is SGHNT and CDR2 is YYREEE (reference sequence). The CDR3 spans 12 residues. V gave up 7 bases and J gave up 4 bases, with 11 bases separating them. The CDR3 nucleotides are TGTGCCAGCGGGGGGCAGAGAGAGACCCAGTACTTC. Amino acid sequence: CASGGQRETQYF.

Ten or more counts support this clonotype. Within a library made for alpha chains, this beta chain is off target, and its count is uninformative. The V and J genes are TRBV5-1 and TRBJ1-1; D remains unclear. CDR3 length equals 13 residues. Germline lookup yields CDR1 SGHRS and CDR2 YFSETQ. Trimming cost V 0 bases and J 2 bases, with 5 bases left between them. CDR3 protein: CASSLGANTEAFF. The CDR3 DNA sequence: TGCGCCAGCAGCTTGGGTGCCAACACTGAAGCTTTCTTT.

Ten or more counts support this clonotype. The size of this beta chain means little, since it is a stray read in a library made for alpha chains. Here the CDR3 reads CASSEDRGSPLHF. In DNA form, the CDR3 reads TGTGCCAGCAGTGAGGACAGGGGTTCACCCCTCCACTTT. This chain links TRBV6-1 with TRBJ1-6; the match to TRBD1 covers 9 bases. CDR3 length: 13 residues. V shed 3 bases, J shed 9 bases, and the junction held 0 bases outside the gene matches. Germline V gives CDR1 MNHNS, CDR2 SASEGT.

By share, this clonotype ranks as medium-sized. This beta chain appears as a stray read in a library generated for alpha chains; its size is not informative. The V call is TRBV6-5, the J call TRBJ1-1; 7 bases align to TRBD1. Losses at the gene ends were 10 bases for V and 3 bases for J; bases not matched to a gene: 5. CDR3 length: 12 residues. The V gene's germline CDR1 is MNHEY and CDR2 SVGAGI. DNA for the CDR3: TGTGCCATCGGAGACAGGGACACTGAAGCTTTCTTT. Protein sequence: CAIGDRDTEAFF.

Within the sample, this clonotype is medium-sized. This beta chain represents an off-target read in a library built for alpha chains; its size is of limited meaning. The CDR3 sequence is CSASKGAVGNTIYF. Here the CDR3 DNA reads TGCAGTGCTAGTAAGGGGGCCGTAGGAAACACCATATATTTT. The genes are TRBV20-1 and TRBJ1-3; 7 nucleotides line up with TRBD1. Germline CDR1 is DFQATT and CDR2 is SNEGSKA (reference sequence). This CDR3 is built from 14 residues. Trimming at V came to 3 bases and at J to 4 bases, leaving 6 bases not matched to a gene.

In this sample, this clonotype is medium-sized. With the library built for alpha chains, this beta chain is off target and its frequency is not meaningful. The V call is TRBV7-2, the J call TRBJ2-7; possibly TRBD1 for D (6 bases). The CDR3 is made up of 15 amino acids. Trimming removed 5 bases at V and 0 bases at J, with 14 bases between. The germline V gene has CDR1 SGHTA and CDR2 FQGNSA. The CDR3 loop reads CASSQPGQSSYEQYF. The DNA of the CDR3 is TGTGCCAGCAGCCAACCCGGACAGAGCTCCTACGAGCAGTACTTC.

The table lists this clonotype with many counts. Little can be read into the size of this beta chain, an off-target read in a library designed for alpha chains. This sequence joins TRBV3-1 and TRBJ2-6, with TRBD1 as a possible D gene (6 bases). The germline gives CDR1 LGHDT, CDR2 YNNKEL (reference sequence). The CDR3 is 19 residues long. Trimming pared 5 bases from V and 2 bases from J, leaving 22 bases between. The DNA for the CDR3 is TGTGCCAGCAGCAGTGCCGGGACATCGAGGACAGCTGGGGCCAACGTCCTGACTTTC. Its protein is CASSSAGTSRTAGANVLTF.

Sample share makes this clonotype medium-sized (0.01 to 0.1%). This beta chain turned up in a library designed for alpha chains; as an off-target read, its abundance says little. The chain has TRBV4-3 and TRBJ2-3; 13 positions agree with TRBD2. J lost 0 bases, V lost 4 bases, and 7 bases had no gene match. CDR1 LGHNA and CDR2 YSLEER come from the germline V gene. CDR3 length: 18 residues. The CDR3 here is CASSRGTSGVLSTDTQYF. CDR3 bases: TGCGCCAGCAGCCGTGGGACTAGCGGGGTTCTAAGCACAGATACGCAGTATTTT.

This clonotype is judged medium-sized. As an off-target read in a library built for alpha chains, this beta chain has a frequency of little significance. Here the CDR3 reads CASSLAPTAVGETQYF. The CDR3 DNA reads as TGTGCCAGCAGCTTAGCCCCCACAGCGGTAGGAGAGACCCAGTACTTC. The chain recombines TRBV7-3 with TRBJ2-5; a possible D gene is TRBD2 (5 bases). The V gene's germline CDR1 is SGHTA and CDR2 FQGTGA. The CDR3 has 16 amino acids. Deletions cut 2 bases from V and 4 bases from J, with 17 bases between.

By proportion, this clonotype is medium-sized. This beta chain appears as a stray read in a library generated for alpha chains; its size is not informative. V gene TRBV4-1 combines with J gene TRBJ2-7; D may correspond to TRBD1 or TRBD2 (5 bases each). This CDR3 region has 16 residues. Germline V gives CDR1 MGHRA, CDR2 YSYEKL. Trimming stripped 1 base from V and 1 base from J, with 14 bases between. CDR3 in DNA: TGCGCCAGCAGCCAAGTGGGACGGTGGGAGTCCTACGAGCAGTACTTC. Amino acid sequence: CASSQVGRWESYEQYF.

This clonotype was seen many times. For a library built for alpha chains, this beta chain is a stray read; little rests on its size. The V call is TRBV6-5, the J call TRBJ2-1; D tentatively fits TRBD1 or TRBD2 (5 bases each). CDR1 is MNHEY and CDR2 is SVGAGI in the germline V gene. The CDR3 extends over 12 amino acids. V was cut by 5 bases and J by 6 bases, with 8 bases left in between. The CDR3 DNA sequence: TGTGCCAGCAGTACGGGACCCAATGAGCAGTTCTTC. It yields the protein CASSTGPNEQFF.

This clonotype turned up a few times. The library was prepared for alpha chains; this beta chain is a stray read, so its frequency means little. The chain combines TRBV19 with TRBJ2-5, with 10 nucleotides matching TRBD2. Germline loops: CDR1 LNHDA, CDR2 SQIVND (reference sequence). The junction had 11 bases not matched to a gene; V was cut back by 6 bases and J by 4 bases. This CDR3 spans 16 amino acids. CDR3 sequence: CASSLTSGGAGETQYF. DNA for the CDR3: TGTGCCAGTAGCCTGACCAGCGGGGGGGCAGGAGAGACCCAGTACTTC.

This clonotype has at least ten counts. The library was prepared for alpha chains; this beta chain is a stray read, so its frequency means little. The rearrangement uses TRBV27 and TRBJ2-7; TRBD1 is a possible D gene (6 bases). The CDR3 extends over 13 amino acids. The V gene lost 5 bases and the J gene lost 0 bases, with 8 bases spanning the gap. The germline V gene encodes CDR1 MNHEY and CDR2 SMNVEV (reference sequence). DNA of the CDR3: TGTGCCAGCAGTCGGACAGCCTCCTACGAGCAGTACTTC. Residues: CASSRTASYEQYF.

Turning to this clonotype: This beta chain is a stray sequence in a library constructed for alpha chains; its clone size is not meaningful. CDR3: CSASREMYGYTF. CDR3 nucleotides: TGCAGTGCTAGTAGGGAAATGTACGGCTACACCTTC. V is TRBV20-1 and J is TRBJ1-2, with no clear D. CDR1 and CDR2 from the germline V gene are DFQATT and SNEGSKA (reference sequence). The CDR3 consists of 12 residues. V was shortened by 3 bases and J by 8 bases, with 13 bases between the two germline ends.

By share of the sample, this clonotype is medium-sized (0.01 to 0.1%). This beta chain represents an off-target read in a library built for alpha chains; its size is of limited meaning. This chain links TRBV6-1 with TRBJ2-2; TRBD1 might be the D (5 bases). The V and J ends lost 6 bases and 3 bases respectively, with 14 bases between them. The CDR3 has 15 amino acids. CDR1 is MNHNS and CDR2 is SASEGT in the germline V gene. CDR3 bases: TGTGCCAGCAGACCCCAGGGAAGTTACACCGGGGAGCTGTTTTTT. This codes for CASRPQGSYTGELFF.

Relative to its sample, this clonotype is medium-sized. For a library built for alpha chains, this beta chain is a stray read; little rests on its size. V usage is TRBV4-1 and J usage is TRBJ1-1; tentative D call: TRBD1 (6 bases). CDR1 and CDR2 (germline): MGHRA, YSYEKL. The germline V and J ends were trimmed by 3 bases and 10 bases, with 18 bases remaining between them. The CDR3 has 14 residues. This CDR3 is CASSQIGYRAGAFF. CDR3 DNA: TGCGCCAGCAGCCAGATTGGGTACAGGGCAGGAGCTTTCTTT.

As regards this clonotype: For a library built for alpha chains, this beta chain is a stray read; little rests on its size. The rearrangement links TRBV7-2 to TRBJ1-4; D is uncertain. CDR1 and CDR2 (germline): SGHTA, FQGNSA. The CDR3 totals 14 residues. V lost 5 bases and J lost 10, with 17 bases in between. The CDR3 reads CASSPSAGRGKLFF. CDR3 in DNA: TGTGCCAGCAGCCCAAGTGCTGGGCGCGGAAAACTGTTTTTT.

There are many counts of this clonotype. This beta chain slipped into a library made for alpha chains as a stray read, so its size is not meaningful. The chain couples TRBV28 to TRBJ2-7; D uncertain. V was cut by 4 bases and J by 3 bases, with 10 bases left in between. CDR3 length equals 13 residues. The germline gives CDR1 MDHEN, CDR2 SYDVKM. This CDR3 reads CASSYASSYEQYF. The CDR3 DNA reads TGTGCCAGCAGTTACGCGTCGAGCTACGAGCAGTACTTC.

On this clonotype: This beta chain is a stray read from a library made for alpha chains; its abundance is not meaningful. The CDR3 spells CASSKPADIQYF. The CDR3 coding sequence is TGTGCCAGCAGCAAACCAGCGGACATTCAGTACTTC. The chain joins TRBV9 to TRBJ2-4, with D maybe TRBD2 (5 bases). This CDR3 is 12 amino acids long. V was shortened by 4 bases and J by 8 bases, with 10 bases between the two germline ends. In germline, CDR1 is SGDLS, CDR2 YYNGEE.

Comment on this clonotype: For a library built for alpha chains, this beta chain is a stray read; little rests on its size. J is TRBJ2-1 and V is TRBV19; tentatively, D is TRBD1 or TRBD2 (6 bases each). Germline-derived CDR1 and CDR2 are LNHDA and SQIVND (reference sequence). This CDR3 has 15 amino acids. V was shortened by 6 bases and J by 6 bases, with 18 bases between the two germline ends. The CDR3 spells CASRRGASVGNEQFF. CDR3 nucleotide sequence: TGTGCCAGTAGAAGGGGGGCTAGCGTGGGCAATGAGCAGTTCTTC.

The table lists this clonotype with many counts. This beta chain lies outside the target of a library built for alpha chains; its clone size means little. The V call is TRBV20-1, the J call TRBJ2-3; possibly TRBD1 or TRBD2 for D (5 bases each). The CDR3 is 15 residues long. Germline CDR1 is DFQATT and CDR2 is SNEGSKA (reference sequence). The ends were cut back, 4 bases at V and 4 bases at J, with 18 bases in the middle. The CDR3 DNA follows: TGCAGTGCTACCGGGGATACACGGGGCCCAGATACGCAGTATTTT. Its protein product is CSATGDTRGPDTQYF.

This clonotype was seen more than once but under ten times. This beta chain turned up in a library designed for alpha chains; as an off-target read, its abundance says little. The rearrangement joins TRBV11-1 to TRBJ2-7; weak D call: TRBD2 (6 bases). Deletions cut 8 bases from V and 10 bases from J, with 18 bases between. Germline lookup yields CDR1 SGHAT and CDR2 FQDESV (reference sequence). This CDR3 spans 12 amino acids. This chain's CDR3 is CASSFPGTLQYF. The CDR3 coding sequence is TGTGCCAGCTCCTTTCCTGGGACTCTTCAGTACTTC.